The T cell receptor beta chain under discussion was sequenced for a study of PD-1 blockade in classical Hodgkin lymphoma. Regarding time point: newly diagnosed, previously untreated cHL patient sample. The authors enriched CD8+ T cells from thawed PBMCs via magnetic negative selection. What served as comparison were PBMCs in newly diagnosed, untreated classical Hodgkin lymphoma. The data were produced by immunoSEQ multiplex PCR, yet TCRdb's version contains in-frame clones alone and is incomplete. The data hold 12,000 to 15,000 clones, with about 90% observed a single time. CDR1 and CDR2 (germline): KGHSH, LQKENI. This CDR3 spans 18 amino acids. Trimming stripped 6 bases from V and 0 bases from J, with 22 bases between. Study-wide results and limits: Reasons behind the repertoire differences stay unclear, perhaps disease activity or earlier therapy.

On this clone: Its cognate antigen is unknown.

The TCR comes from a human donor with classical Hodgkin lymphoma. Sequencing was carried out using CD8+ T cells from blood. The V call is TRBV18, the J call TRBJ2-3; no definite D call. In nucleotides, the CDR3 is TGTGCCAGCTCCCCCGCAGGTTCGGCCAGGTCTAGCACAGATACGCAGTATTTT. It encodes CASSPAGSARSSTDTQYF.